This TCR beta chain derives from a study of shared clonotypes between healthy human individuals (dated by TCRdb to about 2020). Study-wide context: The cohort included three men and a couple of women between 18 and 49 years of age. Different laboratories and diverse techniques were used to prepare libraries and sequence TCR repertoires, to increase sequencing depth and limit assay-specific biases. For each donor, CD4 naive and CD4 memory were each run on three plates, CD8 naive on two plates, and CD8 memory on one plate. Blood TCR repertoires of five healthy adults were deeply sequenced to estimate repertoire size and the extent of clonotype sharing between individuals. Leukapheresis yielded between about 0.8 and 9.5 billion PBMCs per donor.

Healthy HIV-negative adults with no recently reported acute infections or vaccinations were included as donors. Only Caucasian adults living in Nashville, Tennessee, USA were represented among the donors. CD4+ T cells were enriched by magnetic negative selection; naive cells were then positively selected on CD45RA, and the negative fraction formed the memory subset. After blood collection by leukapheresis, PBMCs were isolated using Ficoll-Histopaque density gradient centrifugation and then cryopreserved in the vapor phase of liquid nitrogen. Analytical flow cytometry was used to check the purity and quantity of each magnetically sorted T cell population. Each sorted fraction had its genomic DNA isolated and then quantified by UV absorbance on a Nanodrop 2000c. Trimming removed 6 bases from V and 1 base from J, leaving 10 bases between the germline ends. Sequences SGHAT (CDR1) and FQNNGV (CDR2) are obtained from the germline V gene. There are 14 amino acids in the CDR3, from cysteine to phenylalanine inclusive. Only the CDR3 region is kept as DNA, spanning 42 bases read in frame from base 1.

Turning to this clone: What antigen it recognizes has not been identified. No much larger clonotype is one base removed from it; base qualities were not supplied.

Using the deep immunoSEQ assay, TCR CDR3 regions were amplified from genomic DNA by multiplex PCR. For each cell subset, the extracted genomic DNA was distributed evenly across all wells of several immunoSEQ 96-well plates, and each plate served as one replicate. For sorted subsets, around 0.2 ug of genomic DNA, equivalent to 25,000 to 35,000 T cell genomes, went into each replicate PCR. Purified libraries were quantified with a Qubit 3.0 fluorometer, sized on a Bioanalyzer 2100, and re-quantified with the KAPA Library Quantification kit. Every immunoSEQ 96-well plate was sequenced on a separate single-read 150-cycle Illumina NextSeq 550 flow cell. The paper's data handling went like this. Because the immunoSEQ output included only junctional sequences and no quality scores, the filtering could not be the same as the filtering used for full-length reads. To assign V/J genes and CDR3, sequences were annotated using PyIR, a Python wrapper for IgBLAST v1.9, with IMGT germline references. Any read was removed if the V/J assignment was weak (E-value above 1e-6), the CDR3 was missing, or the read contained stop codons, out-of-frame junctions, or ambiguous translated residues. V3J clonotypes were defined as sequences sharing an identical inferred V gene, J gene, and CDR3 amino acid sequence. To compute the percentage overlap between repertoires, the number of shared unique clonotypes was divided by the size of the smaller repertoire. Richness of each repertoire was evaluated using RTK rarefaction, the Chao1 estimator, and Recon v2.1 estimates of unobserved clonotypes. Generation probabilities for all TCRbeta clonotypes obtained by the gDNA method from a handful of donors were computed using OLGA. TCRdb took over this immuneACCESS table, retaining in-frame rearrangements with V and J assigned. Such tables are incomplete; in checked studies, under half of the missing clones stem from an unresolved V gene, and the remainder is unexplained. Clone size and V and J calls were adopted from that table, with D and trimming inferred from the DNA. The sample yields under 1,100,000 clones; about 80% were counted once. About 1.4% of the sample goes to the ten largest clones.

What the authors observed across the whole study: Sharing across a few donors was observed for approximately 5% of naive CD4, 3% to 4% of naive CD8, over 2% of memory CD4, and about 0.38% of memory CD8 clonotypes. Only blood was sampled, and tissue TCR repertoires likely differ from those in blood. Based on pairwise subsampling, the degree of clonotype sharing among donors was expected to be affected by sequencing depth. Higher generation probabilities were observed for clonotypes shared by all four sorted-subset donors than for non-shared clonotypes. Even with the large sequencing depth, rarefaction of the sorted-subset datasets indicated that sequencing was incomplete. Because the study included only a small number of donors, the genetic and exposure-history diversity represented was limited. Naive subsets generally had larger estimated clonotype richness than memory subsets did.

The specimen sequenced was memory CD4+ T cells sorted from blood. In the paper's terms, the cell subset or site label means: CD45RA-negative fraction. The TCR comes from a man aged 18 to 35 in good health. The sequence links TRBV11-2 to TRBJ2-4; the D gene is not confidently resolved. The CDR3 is CASRGSMAKNIQYF. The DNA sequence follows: TGTGCCAGCAGGGGAAGTATGGCCAAAAACATTCAGTACTTC.